This paragraph covers one TCR beta chain sequence. The CDR3 is 11 residues long. For each CDR3 protein, TCRdb gives one entry from its re-call of the 5' RACE reads, without DNA. The sample holds 300,000 to 400,000 distinct CDR3 sequences. The data were taken from a study of monozygotic twins with inflammatory bowel disease. Material for sequencing was blood. The receptor was derived from a human donor with ulcerative colitis or Crohn's disease, or a healthy co-twin of an affected twin (not recorded which). This sequence joins TRBV12-3 or TRBV12-4 and TRBJ2-4. CDR3 sequence reads: CASSEGSIQYF.